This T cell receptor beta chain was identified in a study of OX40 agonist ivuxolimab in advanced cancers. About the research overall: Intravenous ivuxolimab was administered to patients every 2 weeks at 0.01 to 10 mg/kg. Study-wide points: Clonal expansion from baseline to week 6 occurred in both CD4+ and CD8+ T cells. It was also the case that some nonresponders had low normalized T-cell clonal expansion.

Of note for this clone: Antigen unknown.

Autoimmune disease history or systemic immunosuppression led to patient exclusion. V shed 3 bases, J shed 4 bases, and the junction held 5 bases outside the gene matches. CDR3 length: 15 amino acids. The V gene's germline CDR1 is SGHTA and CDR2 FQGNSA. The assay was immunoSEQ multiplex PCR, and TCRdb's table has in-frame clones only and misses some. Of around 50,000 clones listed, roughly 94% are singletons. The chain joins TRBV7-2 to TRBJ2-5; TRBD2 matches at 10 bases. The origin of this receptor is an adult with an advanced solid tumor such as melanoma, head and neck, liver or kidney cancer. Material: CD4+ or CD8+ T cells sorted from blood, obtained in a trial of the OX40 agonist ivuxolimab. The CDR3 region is CASSFGLAARETQYF. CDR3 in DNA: TGTGCCAGCAGCTTTGGACTAGCGGCTCGAGAGACCCAGTACTTC.